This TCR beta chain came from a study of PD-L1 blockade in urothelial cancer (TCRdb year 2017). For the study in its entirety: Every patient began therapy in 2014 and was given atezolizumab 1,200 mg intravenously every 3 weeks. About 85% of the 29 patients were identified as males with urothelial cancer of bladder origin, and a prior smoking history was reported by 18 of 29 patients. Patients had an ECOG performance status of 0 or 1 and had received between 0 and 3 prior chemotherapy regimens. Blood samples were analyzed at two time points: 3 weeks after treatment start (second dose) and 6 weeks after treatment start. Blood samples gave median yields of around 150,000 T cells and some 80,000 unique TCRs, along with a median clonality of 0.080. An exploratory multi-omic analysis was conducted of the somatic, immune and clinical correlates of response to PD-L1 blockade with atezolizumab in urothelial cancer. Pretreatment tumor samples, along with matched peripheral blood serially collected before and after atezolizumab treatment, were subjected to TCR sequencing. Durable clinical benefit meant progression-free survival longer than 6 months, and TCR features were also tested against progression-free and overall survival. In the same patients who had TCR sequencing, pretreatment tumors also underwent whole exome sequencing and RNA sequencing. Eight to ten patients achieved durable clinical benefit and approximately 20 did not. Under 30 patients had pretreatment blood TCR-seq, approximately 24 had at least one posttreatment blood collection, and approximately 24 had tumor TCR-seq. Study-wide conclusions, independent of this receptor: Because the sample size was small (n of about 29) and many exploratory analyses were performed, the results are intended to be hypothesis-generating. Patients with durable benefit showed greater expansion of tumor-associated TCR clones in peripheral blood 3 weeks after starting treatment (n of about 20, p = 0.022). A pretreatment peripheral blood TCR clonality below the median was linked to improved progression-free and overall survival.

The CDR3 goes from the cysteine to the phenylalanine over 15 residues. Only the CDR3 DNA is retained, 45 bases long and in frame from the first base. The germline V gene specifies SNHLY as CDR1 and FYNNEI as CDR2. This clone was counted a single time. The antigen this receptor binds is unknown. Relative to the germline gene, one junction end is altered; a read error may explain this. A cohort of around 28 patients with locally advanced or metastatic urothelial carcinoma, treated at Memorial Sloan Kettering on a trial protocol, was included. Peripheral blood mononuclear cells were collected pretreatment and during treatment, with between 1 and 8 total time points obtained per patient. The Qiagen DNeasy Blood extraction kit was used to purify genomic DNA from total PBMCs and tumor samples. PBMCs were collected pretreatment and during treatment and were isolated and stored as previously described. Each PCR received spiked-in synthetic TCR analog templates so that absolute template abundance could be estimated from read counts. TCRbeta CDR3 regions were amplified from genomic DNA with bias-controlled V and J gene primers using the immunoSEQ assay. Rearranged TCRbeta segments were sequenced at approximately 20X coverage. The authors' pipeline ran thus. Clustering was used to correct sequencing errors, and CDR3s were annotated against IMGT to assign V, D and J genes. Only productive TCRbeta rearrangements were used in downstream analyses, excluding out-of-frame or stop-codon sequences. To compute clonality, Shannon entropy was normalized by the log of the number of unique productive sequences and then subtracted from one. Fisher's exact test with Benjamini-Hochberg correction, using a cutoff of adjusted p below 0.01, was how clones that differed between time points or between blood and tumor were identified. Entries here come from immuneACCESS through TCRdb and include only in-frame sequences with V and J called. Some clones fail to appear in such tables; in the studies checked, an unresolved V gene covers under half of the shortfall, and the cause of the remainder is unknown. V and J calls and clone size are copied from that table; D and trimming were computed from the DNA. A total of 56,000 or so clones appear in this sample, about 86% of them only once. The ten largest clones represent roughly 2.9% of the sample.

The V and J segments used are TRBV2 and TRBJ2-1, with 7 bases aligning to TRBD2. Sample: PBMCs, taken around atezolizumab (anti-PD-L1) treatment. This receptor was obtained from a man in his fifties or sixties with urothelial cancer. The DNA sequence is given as TGTGCCAGCAGTGAAGCTAGCGGGTCCTCCAATGAGCAGTTCTTC. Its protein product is CASSEASGSSNEQFF.